These 32 T cell receptor beta chains were sequenced from one sample in a study of control samples from healthy donors and cancer patients. Sequenced by immunoSEQ multiplex PCR; TCRdb stores in-frame clones only, minus some. The sample has some 45,000 clones; less than 85% are singletons. Sequencing was performed on blood. The source of these receptors is a man between 60 and 75 years old in good health.

V and J are TRBV6-5 and TRBJ1-5, with D maybe TRBD1 (6 bases). Germline CDR1 reads MNHEY; CDR2 reads SVGAGI. V lost 8 bases and J 1 base, leaving 9 bases between the germline ends. This CDR3 has 13 amino acids. CDR3: CASLDRSNQPQHF. CDR3 bases: TGTGCCAGCCTTGACAGGAGCAATCAGCCCCAGCATTTT.

The chain recombines TRBV7-6 with TRBJ1-6; D remains ambiguous. Germline V CDR1 and CDR2: SGHVS, FNYEAQ. V was pared by 0 bases and J by 0 bases, with 3 bases between. The CDR3 has 15 amino acids. The CDR3 region is CASSLASSYNSPLHF. The CDR3 DNA follows: TGTGCCAGCAGCTTAGCCAGCTCCTATAATTCACCCCTCCACTTT.

V is TRBV5-4 and J is TRBJ2-5; no definite D call. CDR1 is SGHNT, CDR2 YYREEE, per germline (reference sequence). The CDR3 extends over 13 amino acids. V was clipped by 3 bases and J by 5 bases, with 11 bases between them. CDR3 residues: CASSSGDMETQYF. CDR3 coding DNA: TGTGCCAGCAGCTCTGGCGACATGGAGACCCAGTACTTC.

The chain carries TRBV6-5 and TRBJ1-2; D unclear. The CDR3 is 13 amino acids. Germline V gene data show CDR1 as MNHEY and CDR2 as SVGAGI. Trimming shortened V by 7 bases and J by 5 bases, and 14 bases separated the two germline ends. Here the CDR3 reads CASTLEAGYGYTF. CDR3 in DNA: TGTGCCAGCACCCTCGAGGCCGGATATGGCTACACCTTC.

V is TRBV6-4 and J is TRBJ2-2, with D possibly TRBD2 on 6 matching bases. The V gene lost 6 bases and the J gene lost 6 bases, with 14 bases spanning the gap. CDR1 and CDR2 from the germline V gene are MRHNA and SNTAGT. The CDR3 loop spans 14 amino acids. The CDR3 here is CASRDSWEAGELFF. CDR3 coding DNA: TGTGCCAGCAGAGATAGCTGGGAGGCCGGGGAGCTGTTTTTT.

The J gene is TRBJ1-4, the V gene TRBV30; D is unresolved. The CDR3 length is 13 residues. Germline loops: CDR1 GTSNPN, CDR2 SVGIG (reference sequence). V shed 1 base and J shed 3 bases, with 6 bases lying between them. This CDR3 reads CAWSGGPNEKLFF. In DNA, the CDR3 is TGTGCCTGGAGTGGAGGGCCTAATGAAAAACTGTTTTTT.

This clone was seen a handful of times. V and J are TRBV6-6 and TRBJ2-7; the D is unclear. This CDR3 is 16 amino acids long. CDR1 and CDR2 (germline): MNHNY, SVGAGI (reference sequence). With 2 bases removed from V and 6 bases from J, the gap between germline ends came to 20 bases. CDR3: CASSYAPTGSPSEQYF. For the CDR3, the DNA is TGTGCCAGCAGTTACGCGCCGACCGGTAGCCCATCCGAGCAGTACTTC.

The chain recombines TRBV5-1 with TRBJ2-2, with TRBD1 as a possible D gene (6 bases). The CDR3 runs to 14 residues. Between the trimmed V and J ends, which lost 3 bases and 5 bases, there was a span of 11 bases. Germline V gives CDR1 SGHRS, CDR2 YFSETQ. In nucleotides, the CDR3 is TGCGCCAGCAGCTCAAGGGGGAAAACCGGGGAGCTGTTTTTT. Translation gives CASSSRGKTGELFF. Combining the CDR3 with reference TRBV5-1 and TRBJ2-2 gives the whole variable domain KAGVTQTPRYLIKTRGQQVTLSCSPISGHRSVSWYQQTPGQGLQFLFEYFSETQRNKGNFPGRFSGRQFSNSRSEMNVSTLELGDSALYLCASSSRGKTGELFFGEGSRLTVL.

The chain recombines TRBV5-6 with TRBJ2-2; perhaps TRBD1 as D (8 bases). CDR3 size: 15 residues. Trimming pared 3 bases from V and 6 bases from J, leaving 15 bases between. Germline CDR1 reads SGHDT; CDR2 reads YYEEEE. CDR3 in amino acids: CASSSDRGGSGELFF. The CDR3 DNA reads as TGTGCCAGCAGCTCAGACAGGGGAGGGTCCGGGGAGCTGTTTTTT.

This CDR3 reads CASSLGRGLTNEKLFF. The CDR3, as DNA: TGTGCCAGCAGCTTAGGAAGGGGCCTAACTAATGAAAAACTGTTTTTT. This chain links TRBV11-2 with TRBJ1-4, with D possibly being TRBD1 (5 bases). The V and J ends lost 1 base and 1 base respectively, with 10 bases between them. Germline V gene lookup returns CDR1 SGHAT and CDR2 FQNNGV. CDR3 length: 16 amino acids.

The chain recombines TRBV19 with TRBJ1-2; 10 positions match TRBD1. This CDR3 is built from 15 residues. V was pared by 5 bases and J by 4 bases, with 7 bases of the junction left unmatched. Germline V gene sequence: CDR1 LNHDA, CDR2 SQIVND (reference sequence). Here the CDR3 reads CASSLGTGEGYGYTF. CDR3 DNA sequence: TGTGCCAGTAGTCTCGGGACAGGGGAAGGCTATGGCTACACCTTC.

V gene TRBV14 combines with J gene TRBJ1-3, with a weak D call TRBD1 (5 bases). V was clipped by 1 base and J by 4 bases, with 11 bases between them. Germline CDR1 is SGHDN and CDR2 is FVKESK. This CDR3 spans 15 amino acids. The CDR3 protein is CASSQVRARGNTIYF. The CDR3 nucleotides are TGTGCCAGCAGCCAAGTCAGGGCGAGAGGAAACACCATATATTTT.

This clone is a singleton in its sample. The chain employs TRBV7-2 and TRBJ1-2, with D unresolved. The ends were cut back, 5 bases at V and 8 bases at J, with 15 bases in the middle. Germline-derived CDR1 and CDR2 are SGHTA and FQGNSA. The CDR3 runs 13 residues. The CDR3 nucleotides are TGTGCCAGCAGCAAAGAGAGGGCGGGCGGCTACACCTTC. Protein product: CASSKERAGGYTF.

This clone counts as medium-sized. V and J are TRBV10-1 and TRBJ1-5; 7 nucleotides align to TRBD1. V lost 7 bases, J lost 0 bases, and 9 bases stayed unmatched. The CDR3 runs to 16 residues. Germline-derived CDR1 and CDR2 are WNHNN and SYGVQD (reference sequence). CDR3 residues: CASTIRGVSSNQPQHF. DNA for the CDR3: TGCGCCAGCACCATCAGGGGGGTTTCTAGCAATCAGCCCCAGCATTTT.

This sequence joins TRBV5-1 and TRBJ2-3, with TRBD2 matching over 10 bases. The germline V gene has CDR1 SGHRS and CDR2 YFSETQ. The CDR3 contains 18 residues. J gave up 1 base and V 0 bases, and 8 bases lay outside the gene matches. The CDR3 DNA reads as TGCGCCAGCAGCTTGGTTCCTAGCGGGAGTCATGGCACAGATACGCAGTATTTT. It specifies CASSLVPSGSHGTDTQYF. The full variable domain, with the rest looked up from reference TRBV5-1 and TRBJ2-3, is KAGVTQTPRYLIKTRGQQVTLSCSPISGHRSVSWYQQTPGQGLQFLFEYFSETQRNKGNFPGRFSGRQFSNSRSEMNVSTLELGDSALYLCASSLVPSGSHGTDTQYFGPGTRLTVL.

The genes are TRBV6-2 or TRBV6-3 and TRBJ2-4; 7 positions match TRBD1. The CDR3 spans 15 residues. CDR1 MNHEY and CDR2 SVGEGT come from the germline V gene. J was trimmed by 6 bases and V by 0 bases; bases with no gene match: 5. This CDR3 is CASSYSDRVSNIQYF. The CDR3 DNA follows: TGTGCCAGCAGTTACTCTGACAGGGTATCAAACATTCAGTACTTC.

The CDR3 DNA is TGTGCCAGTAGTTGGGACAGGTCCAATGAGCAGTTCTTC. Amino acid sequence: CASSWDRSNEQFF. The chain combines TRBV19 with TRBJ2-1, with 8 bases matching TRBD1. The CDR3 sequence is 13 residues long. V lost 5 bases, J lost 6 bases, and 3 bases stayed unmatched. Looked up from germline, CDR1 is LNHDA and CDR2 is SQIVND (reference sequence).

J is TRBJ2-2 and V is TRBV5-8; perhaps D is TRBD1 or TRBD2 (6 bases each). In germline, CDR1 is SGHTS, CDR2 YDEGEE. Trimming took off 4 bases at V and 3 bases at J, with 19 bases between the two ends. CDR3 size: 17 residues. CDR3 DNA: TGTGCCAGCAGCCCGCCGTGGGGGGCAGAGTACACCGGGGAGCTGTTTTTT. Translation gives CASSPPWGAEYTGELFF.

The V gene is TRBV30, the J gene TRBJ1-2; D is uncertain. The CDR3 totals 14 residues. Per germline, CDR1 GTSNPN and CDR2 SVGIG (reference sequence). Trimming removed 1 base at V and 4 bases at J, with 13 bases between. As DNA, the CDR3 is TGTGCCTGGAGTGAAGGCAGCTATGGCTATGGCTACACCTTC. This encodes CAWSEGSYGYGYTF.

V is TRBV7-2 and J is TRBJ1-1; unclear D gene. V shed 1 base and J shed 4 bases, with 10 bases lying between them. Germline V gives CDR1 SGHTA, CDR2 FQGNSA. There are 14 residues in the CDR3. The CDR3 loop is CASSLVAASTEAFF. For the CDR3, the DNA is TGTGCCAGCAGCTTAGTAGCTGCCAGCACTGAAGCTTTCTTT.

This clone has just one count. The rearrangement joins TRBV6-2 or TRBV6-3 to TRBJ2-1; D is unclear. The CDR3 consists of 14 residues. Germline V CDR1 and CDR2: MNHEY, SVGEGT. Deletions cut 1 base from V and 4 bases from J, with 8 bases between. For the CDR3, the DNA is TGTGCCAGCAGTTACTTCTCAAGATACAATGAGCAGTTCTTC. It codes for CASSYFSRYNEQFF.

The CDR3 DNA reads TGTGCCAGCAGCCCGTTGGAGGGGTTCGGAGAGACCCAGTACTTC. It specifies CASSPLEGFGETQYF. The chain has TRBV9 and TRBJ2-5; the D gene is possibly TRBD2 (6 bases). CDR3 length: 15 residues. Deletions cut 4 bases from V and 4 bases from J, with 17 bases between. Looked up from germline, CDR1 is SGDLS and CDR2 is YYNGEE.

The chain has TRBV5-4 and TRBJ1-6; D not certain. The CDR3 consists of 16 residues. CDR1 is SGHNT and CDR2 is YYREEE in the germline V gene (reference sequence). Trimming removed 0 bases from V and 4 bases from J, with 11 bases in between. CDR3 sequence (DNA): TGTGCCAGCAGCTTGGCCCGGAGAGGATATAATTCACCCCTCCACTTT. Translating it yields CASSLARRGYNSPLHF.

The rearrangement links TRBV28 to TRBJ2-7; TRBD2 agrees at 11 bases. The V and J ends lost 6 bases and 4 bases, in that order; junction bases with no gene match: 8. This CDR3 comprises 15 residues. The germline V gene has CDR1 MDHEN and CDR2 SYDVKM. This CDR3 reads CASSPRLAGIYEQYF. The CDR3 bases are TGTGCCAGCAGCCCGAGACTAGCGGGGATTTACGAGCAGTACTTC.

V and J are TRBV7-9 and TRBJ1-1; D is unresolved. CDR3 size: 13 residues. Germline CDR1 and CDR2: SEHNR and FQNEAQ (reference sequence). V was pared by 4 bases and J by 5 bases, with 11 bases between. The DNA of the CDR3 is TGTGCCAGCAGCTCGGTCGTATGGACTGAAGCTTTCTTT. This encodes CASSSVVWTEAFF.

The V gene is TRBV27, the J gene TRBJ1-1; no firm D call. The V and J ends lost 4 bases and 1 base respectively, with 7 bases between them. Looked up from germline, CDR1 is MNHEY and CDR2 is SMNVEV (reference sequence). This CDR3 is 13 amino acids long. CDR3: CASSSSQNTEAFF. The CDR3 nucleotides read TGTGCCAGCAGTTCTAGCCAGAACACTGAAGCTTTCTTT.

The chain uses TRBV5-5 and TRBJ1-1; D unresolved. Germline V gives CDR1 SGHKS, CDR2 YYEKEE (reference sequence). This CDR3 has 15 residues. The V gene lost 3 bases and the J gene lost 4 bases, with 16 bases spanning the gap. The CDR3 spells CASSSAPMWGTEAFF. The DNA for the CDR3 is TGTGCCAGCAGCTCCGCTCCTATGTGGGGCACTGAAGCTTTCTTT.

This rearrangement joins TRBV4-3 to TRBJ1-3, with D hard to call. Germline CDR1 is LGHNA and CDR2 is YSLEER. The CDR3 covers 16 residues. Trimming pared 1 base from V and 1 base from J, leaving 11 bases between. This chain's CDR3 is CASSQGRGASGNTIYF. The CDR3 DNA follows: TGCGCCAGCAGCCAAGGGAGAGGTGCTTCTGGAAACACCATATATTTT.

The chain uses TRBV7-9 and TRBJ1-6, with TRBD1 matching 8 bases. V shed 5 bases and J 6 bases; nucleotides not matched to a gene: 6. This CDR3 is built from 15 residues. CDR1 SEHNR and CDR2 FQNEAQ come from the germline V gene (reference sequence). The CDR3 spells CASSLAQGVNSPLHF. CDR3 bases: TGTGCCAGCAGCCTGGCACAGGGGGTTAATTCACCCCTCCACTTT.

This sequence joins TRBV2 and TRBJ2-7, with 10 bases aligning to TRBD2. The CDR3 has 15 amino acids. Germline V gives CDR1 SNHLY, CDR2 FYNNEI. J gave up 4 bases and V 2 bases, and 5 bases lay outside the gene matches. CDR3 in amino acids: CASSELLAGTYEQYF. The CDR3, as DNA: TGTGCCAGCAGTGAACTACTAGCGGGAACGTACGAGCAGTACTTC.

The chain has TRBV3-1 (or the pseudogene TRBV3-2) and TRBJ1-1; perhaps TRBD1 as D (6 bases). CDR1 and CDR2 from the germline V gene are LGHDT and YNNKEL (reference sequence). This CDR3 region has 13 residues. V lost 10 bases to trimming and J lost 4 bases, with 16 bases between them. The CDR3 reads CATKTGRGTEAFF. CDR3 bases: TGTGCCACCAAGACAGGCCGCGGCACTGAAGCTTTCTTT.

The rearrangement joins TRBV25-1 to TRBJ1-2, with D uncertain. V was pared by 6 bases and J by 8 bases, with 13 bases between. The CDR3 has 12 residues. Germline V CDR1 and CDR2: MGHDK, SYGVNS. In nucleotides, the CDR3 is TGTGCCAGCAGGACGCCGGCGGGGGGCTACACCTTC. As protein: CASRTPAGGYTF.